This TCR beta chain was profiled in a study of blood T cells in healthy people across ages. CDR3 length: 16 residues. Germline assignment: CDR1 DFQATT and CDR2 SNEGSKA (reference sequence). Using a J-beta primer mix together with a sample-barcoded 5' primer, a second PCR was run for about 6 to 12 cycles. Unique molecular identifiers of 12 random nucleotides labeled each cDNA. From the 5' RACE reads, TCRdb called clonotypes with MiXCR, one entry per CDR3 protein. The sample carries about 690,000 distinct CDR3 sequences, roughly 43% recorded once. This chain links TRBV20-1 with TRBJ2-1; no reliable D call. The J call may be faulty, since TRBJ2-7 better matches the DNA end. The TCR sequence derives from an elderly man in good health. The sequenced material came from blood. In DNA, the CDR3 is TGCAGTGCTATCGTCGGCGGCCCCGGCTCCTACAATGAGCAGTACTTC. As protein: CSAIVGGPGSYNEQYF.